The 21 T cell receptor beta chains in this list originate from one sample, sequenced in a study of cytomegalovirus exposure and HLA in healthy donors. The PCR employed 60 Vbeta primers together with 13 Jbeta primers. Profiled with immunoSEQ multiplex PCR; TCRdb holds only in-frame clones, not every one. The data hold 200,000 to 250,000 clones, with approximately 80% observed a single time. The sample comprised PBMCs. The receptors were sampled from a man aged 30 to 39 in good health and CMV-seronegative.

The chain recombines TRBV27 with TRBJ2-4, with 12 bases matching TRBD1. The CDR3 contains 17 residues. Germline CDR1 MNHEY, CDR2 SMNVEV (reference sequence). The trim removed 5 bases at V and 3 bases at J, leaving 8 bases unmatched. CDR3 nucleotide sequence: TGTGCCAGCAGTCCCGGGACAGGGGGCGCGGACAAAAACATTCAGTACTTC. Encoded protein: CASSPGTGGADKNIQYF.

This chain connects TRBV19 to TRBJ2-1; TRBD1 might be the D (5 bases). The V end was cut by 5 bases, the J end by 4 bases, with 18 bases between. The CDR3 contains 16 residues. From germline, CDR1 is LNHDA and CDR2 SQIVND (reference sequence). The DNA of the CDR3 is TGTGCCAGTAGTCCCTCGAAAGTCAGGGATTACAATGAGCAGTTCTTC. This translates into CASSPSKVRDYNEQFF.

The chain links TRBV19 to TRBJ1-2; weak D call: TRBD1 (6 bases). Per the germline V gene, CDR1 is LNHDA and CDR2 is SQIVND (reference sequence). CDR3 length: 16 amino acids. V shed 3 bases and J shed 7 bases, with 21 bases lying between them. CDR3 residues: CASSMIQNIGGSGYTF. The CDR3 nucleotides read TGTGCCAGTAGTATGATCCAAAACATAGGGGGAAGTGGCTACACCTTC.

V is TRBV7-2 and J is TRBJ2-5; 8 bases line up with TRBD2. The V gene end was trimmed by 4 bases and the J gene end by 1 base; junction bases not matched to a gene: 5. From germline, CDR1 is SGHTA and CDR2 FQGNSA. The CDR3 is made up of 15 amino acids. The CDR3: CASSSGGASQETQYF. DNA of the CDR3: TGTGCCAGCAGCTCCGGGGGGGCCTCCCAAGAGACCCAGTACTTC.

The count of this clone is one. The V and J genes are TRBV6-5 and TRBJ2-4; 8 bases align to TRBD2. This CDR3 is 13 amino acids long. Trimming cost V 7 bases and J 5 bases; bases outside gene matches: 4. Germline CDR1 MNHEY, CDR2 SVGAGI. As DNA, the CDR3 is TGTGCCAGCATTCGAGCGGGGGAAAACATTCAGTACTTC. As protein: CASIRAGENIQYF.

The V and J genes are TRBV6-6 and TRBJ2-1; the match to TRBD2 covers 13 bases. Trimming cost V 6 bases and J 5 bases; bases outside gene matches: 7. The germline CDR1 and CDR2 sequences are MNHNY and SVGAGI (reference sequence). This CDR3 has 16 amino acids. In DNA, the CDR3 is TGTGCCAGCAGCCCCTGGGGACTAGCGGGGAACAATGAGCAGTTCTTC. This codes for CASSPWGLAGNNEQFF.

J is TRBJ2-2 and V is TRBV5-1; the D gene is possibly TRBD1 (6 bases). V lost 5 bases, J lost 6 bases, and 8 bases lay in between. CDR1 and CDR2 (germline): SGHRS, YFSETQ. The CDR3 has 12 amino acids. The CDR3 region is CASSPGAGELFF. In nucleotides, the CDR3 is TGCGCCAGCAGTCCAGGGGCCGGGGAGCTGTTTTTT.

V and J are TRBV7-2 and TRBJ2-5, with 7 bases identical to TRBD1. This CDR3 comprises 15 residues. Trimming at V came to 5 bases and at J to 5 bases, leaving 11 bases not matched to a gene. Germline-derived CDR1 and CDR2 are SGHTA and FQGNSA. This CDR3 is CASSPLAPRGETQYF. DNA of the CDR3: TGTGCCAGCAGCCCCCTAGCTCCCAGGGGGGAGACCCAGTACTTC.

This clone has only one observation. For the CDR3, the DNA is TGTGCCAGCAGCTTAGGGGGGAGCGGGGGCGAGCAGTACTTC. Translating it yields CASSLGGSGGEQYF. This chain connects TRBV7-2 to TRBJ2-7; 8 positions match TRBD2. The junction had 5 bases not matched to a gene; V was cut back by 1 base and J by 6 bases. The CDR3 extends over 14 amino acids. Looked up from germline, CDR1 is SGHTA and CDR2 is FQGNSA.

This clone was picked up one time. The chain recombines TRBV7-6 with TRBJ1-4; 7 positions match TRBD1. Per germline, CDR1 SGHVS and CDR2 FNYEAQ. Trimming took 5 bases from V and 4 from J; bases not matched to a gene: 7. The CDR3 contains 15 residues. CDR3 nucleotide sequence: TGTGCCAGCAGCCAAACAGGGGCCCATAATGAAAAACTGTTTTTT. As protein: CASSQTGAHNEKLFF.

CDR3 nucleotide sequence: TGTGCCAGCCGTGGGGCCCCCGAGGCTGAGCAGTTCTTC. Translated: CASRGAPEAEQFF. The chain joins TRBV6-5 to TRBJ2-1, with D perhaps TRBD1 (5 bases). The germline V gene has CDR1 MNHEY and CDR2 SVGAGI. Trimming took 8 bases from V and 9 from J, leaving 17 bases between them. This CDR3 has 13 residues.

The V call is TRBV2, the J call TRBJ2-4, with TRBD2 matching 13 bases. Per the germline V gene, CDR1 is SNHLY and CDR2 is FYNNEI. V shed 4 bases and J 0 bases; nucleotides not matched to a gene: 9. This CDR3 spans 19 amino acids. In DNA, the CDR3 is TGTGCCAGCAGTGCCCGCTCCGGACTAGCGGGGGAAGCCAAAAACATTCAGTACTTC. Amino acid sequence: CASSARSGLAGEAKNIQYF.

The DNA for the CDR3 is TGTGCCAGCAGGCCCTCATCTACAGGGGGCCTTACCACTACGAGTGGCCCGGGGGAGCAGTACTTC. Translated: CASRPSSTGGLTTTSGPGEQYF. The V and J genes are TRBV28 and TRBJ2-7, with 9 positions matching TRBD1. The CDR3 covers 22 residues. The germline gives CDR1 MDHEN, CDR2 SYDVKM. The V gene end was trimmed by 6 bases and the J gene end by 7 bases; junction bases not matched to a gene: 34. Full variable domain (remainder filled in from reference TRBV28 and TRBJ2-7): DVKVTQSSRYLVKRTGEKVFLECVQDMDHENMFWYRQDPGLGLRLIYFSYDVKMKEKGDIPEGYSVSREKKERFSLILESASTNQTSMYLCASRPSSTGGLTTTSGPGEQYFGPGTRLTVT.

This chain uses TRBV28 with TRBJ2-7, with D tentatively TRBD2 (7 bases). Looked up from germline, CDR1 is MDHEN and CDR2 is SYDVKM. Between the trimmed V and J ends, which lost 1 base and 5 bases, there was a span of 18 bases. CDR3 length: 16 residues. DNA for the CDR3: TGTGCCAGCAGTTTATATCGGGGAGGGGGTTCCCACGAGCAGTACTTC. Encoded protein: CASSLYRGGGSHEQYF.

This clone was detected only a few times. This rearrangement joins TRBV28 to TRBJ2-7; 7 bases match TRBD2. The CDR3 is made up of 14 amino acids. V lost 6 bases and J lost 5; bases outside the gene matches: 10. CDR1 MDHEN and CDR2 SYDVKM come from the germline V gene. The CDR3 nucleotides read TGTGCCAGCAGGTCTGAGCTAGCGGAACACGAGCAGTACTTC. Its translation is CASRSELAEHEQYF.

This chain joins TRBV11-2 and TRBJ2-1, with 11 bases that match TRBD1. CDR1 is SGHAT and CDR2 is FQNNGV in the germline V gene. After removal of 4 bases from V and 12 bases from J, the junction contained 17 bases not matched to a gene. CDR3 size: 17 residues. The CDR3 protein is CASSSKVWTGGDLAQFF. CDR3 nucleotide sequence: TGTGCCAGCAGCTCGAAAGTTTGGACAGGGGGCGACCTGGCGCAGTTCTTC.

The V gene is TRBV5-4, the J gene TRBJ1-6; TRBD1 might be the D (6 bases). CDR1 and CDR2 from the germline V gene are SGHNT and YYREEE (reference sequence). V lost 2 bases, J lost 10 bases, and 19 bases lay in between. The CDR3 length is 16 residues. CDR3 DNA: TGTGCCAGCAGCTTTGGAAGGGGGGGTACCAACTCACCCCTCCACTTT. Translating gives CASSFGRGGTNSPLHF.

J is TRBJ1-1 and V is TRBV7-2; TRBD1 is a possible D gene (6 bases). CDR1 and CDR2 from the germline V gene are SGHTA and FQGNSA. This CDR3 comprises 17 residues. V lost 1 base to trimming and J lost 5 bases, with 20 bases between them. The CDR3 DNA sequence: TGTGCCAGCAGCTTAGTGTTGGGGGGGCGCGGGGGAACTGAAGCTTTCTTT. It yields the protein CASSLVLGGRGGTEAFF.

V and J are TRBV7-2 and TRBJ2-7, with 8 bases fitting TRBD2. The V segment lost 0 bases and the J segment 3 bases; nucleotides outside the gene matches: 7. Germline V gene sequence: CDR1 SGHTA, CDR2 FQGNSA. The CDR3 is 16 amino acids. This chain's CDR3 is CASSLAPAGAYYEQYF. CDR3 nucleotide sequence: TGTGCCAGCAGCTTAGCGCCAGCGGGGGCGTACTACGAGCAGTACTTC.

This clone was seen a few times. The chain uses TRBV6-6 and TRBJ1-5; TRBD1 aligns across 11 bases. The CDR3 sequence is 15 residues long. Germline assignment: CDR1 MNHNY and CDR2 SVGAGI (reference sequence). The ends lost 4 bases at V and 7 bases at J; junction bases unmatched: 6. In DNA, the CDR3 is TGTGCCAGCAGTTGGGACAGGGGGGCCCAACAGCCCCAGCATTTT. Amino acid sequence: CASSWDRGAQQPQHF.

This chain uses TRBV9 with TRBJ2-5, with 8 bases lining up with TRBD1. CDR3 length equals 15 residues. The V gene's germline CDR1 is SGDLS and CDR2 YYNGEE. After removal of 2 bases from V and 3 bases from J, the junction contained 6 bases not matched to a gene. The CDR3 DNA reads TGTGCCAGCAGCGTGGGCGAACAGGGGGAAGAGACCCAGTACTTC. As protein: CASSVGEQGEETQYF.